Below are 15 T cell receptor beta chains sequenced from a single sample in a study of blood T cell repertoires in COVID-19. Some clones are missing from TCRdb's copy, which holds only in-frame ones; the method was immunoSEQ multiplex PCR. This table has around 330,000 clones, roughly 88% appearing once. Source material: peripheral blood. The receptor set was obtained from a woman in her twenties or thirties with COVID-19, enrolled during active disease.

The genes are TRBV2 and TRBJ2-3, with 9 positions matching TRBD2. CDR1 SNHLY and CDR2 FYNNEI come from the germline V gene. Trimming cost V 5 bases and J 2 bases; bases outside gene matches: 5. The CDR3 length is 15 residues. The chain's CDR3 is CASSRAGGLTDTQYF. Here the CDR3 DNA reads TGTGCCAGCAGTCGAGCGGGGGGCCTCACAGATACGCAGTATTTT.

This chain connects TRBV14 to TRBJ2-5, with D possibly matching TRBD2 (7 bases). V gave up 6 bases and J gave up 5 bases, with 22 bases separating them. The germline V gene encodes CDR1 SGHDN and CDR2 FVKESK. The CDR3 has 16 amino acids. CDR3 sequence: CASSPQGQGGFETQYF. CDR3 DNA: TGTGCCAGCAGTCCGCAGGGGCAGGGAGGGTTCGAGACCCAGTACTTC.

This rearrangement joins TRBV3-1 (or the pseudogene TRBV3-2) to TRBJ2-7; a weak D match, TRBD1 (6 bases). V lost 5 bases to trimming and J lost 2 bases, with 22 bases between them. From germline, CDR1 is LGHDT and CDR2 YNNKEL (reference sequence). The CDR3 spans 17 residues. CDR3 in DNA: TGTGCCAGCAGCGAATTCGGGCTCCCCGGGGACACCTACGAGCAGTACTTC. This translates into CASSEFGLPGDTYEQYF.

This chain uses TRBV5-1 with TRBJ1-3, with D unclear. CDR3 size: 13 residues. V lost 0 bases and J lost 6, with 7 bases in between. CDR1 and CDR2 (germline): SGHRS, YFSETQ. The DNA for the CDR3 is TGCGCCAGCAGCTTGGACATTCTAAACACCATATATTTT. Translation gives CASSLDILNTIYF.

CDR3 in DNA: TGTGCCAGAAGCCTTAATCAGCCCCAGCATTTT. Residues: CARSLNQPQHF. The chain combines TRBV5-3 with TRBJ1-5; D unclear. TRBV5-3 is flagged as an ORF with uncertain function. V shed 4 bases and J shed 4 bases, with 3 bases lying between them. The CDR3 totals 11 residues.

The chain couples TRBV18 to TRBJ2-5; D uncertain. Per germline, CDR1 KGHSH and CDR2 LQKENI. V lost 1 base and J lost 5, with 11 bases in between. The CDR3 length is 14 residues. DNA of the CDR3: TGTGCCAGCTCACCACGTACCTCCCAGGAGACCCAGTACTTC. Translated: CASSPRTSQETQYF.

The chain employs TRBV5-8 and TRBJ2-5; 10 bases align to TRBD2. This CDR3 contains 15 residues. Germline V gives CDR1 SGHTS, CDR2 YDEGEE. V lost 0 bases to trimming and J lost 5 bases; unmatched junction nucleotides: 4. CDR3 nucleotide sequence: TGTGCCAGCAGCTTGGAGCGGGGGGGCCGGGAGACCCAGTACTTC. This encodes CASSLERGGRETQYF.

CDR3 amino acids: CASSLRGGQVITDTQYF. The CDR3 DNA follows: TGTGCCAGCAGCCTGCGAGGGGGACAGGTGATCACAGATACGCAGTATTTT. The J gene is TRBJ2-3, the V gene TRBV3-1 (or the pseudogene TRBV3-2); 8 bases map to TRBD1. Germline V lookup: CDR1 LGHDT, CDR2 YNNKEL (reference sequence). The CDR3 is 17 amino acids. V gave up 4 bases and J gave up 2 bases; unmatched junction bases: 11.

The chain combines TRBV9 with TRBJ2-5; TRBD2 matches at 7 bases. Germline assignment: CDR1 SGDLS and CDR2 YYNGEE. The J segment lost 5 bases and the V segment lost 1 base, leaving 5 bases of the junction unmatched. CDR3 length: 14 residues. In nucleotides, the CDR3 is TGTGCCAGCAGCGTATGGGGGGGGTCGGAGACCCAGTACTTC. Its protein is CASSVWGGSETQYF.

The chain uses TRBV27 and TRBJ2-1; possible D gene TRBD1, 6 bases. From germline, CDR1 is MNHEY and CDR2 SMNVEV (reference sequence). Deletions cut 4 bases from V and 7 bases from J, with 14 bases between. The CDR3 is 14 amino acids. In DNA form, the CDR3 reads TGTGCCAGCAGTTCAGGCCAGGGGTGGAATGAGCAGTTCTTC. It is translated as CASSSGQGWNEQFF.

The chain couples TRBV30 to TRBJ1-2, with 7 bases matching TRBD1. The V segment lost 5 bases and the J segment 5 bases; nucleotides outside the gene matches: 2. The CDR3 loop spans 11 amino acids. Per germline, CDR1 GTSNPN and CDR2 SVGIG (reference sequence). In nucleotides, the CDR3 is TGTGCCTGGGGGGACAGATATGGCTACACCTTC. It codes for CAWGDRYGYTF.

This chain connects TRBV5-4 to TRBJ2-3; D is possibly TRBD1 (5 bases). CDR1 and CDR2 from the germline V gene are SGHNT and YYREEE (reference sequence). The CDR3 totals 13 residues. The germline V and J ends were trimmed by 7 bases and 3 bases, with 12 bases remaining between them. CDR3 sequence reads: CASSRTRTDTQYF. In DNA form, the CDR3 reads TGTGCCAGCTCCCGGACACGTACAGATACGCAGTATTTT.

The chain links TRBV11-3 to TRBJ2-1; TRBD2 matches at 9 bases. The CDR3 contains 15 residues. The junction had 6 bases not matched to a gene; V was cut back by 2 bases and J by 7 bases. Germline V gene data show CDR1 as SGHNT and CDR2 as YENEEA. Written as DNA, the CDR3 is TGTGCCAGCAGCTTACGCGGGGGGGCAGGAAATGAGCAGTTCTTC. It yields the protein CASSLRGGAGNEQFF.

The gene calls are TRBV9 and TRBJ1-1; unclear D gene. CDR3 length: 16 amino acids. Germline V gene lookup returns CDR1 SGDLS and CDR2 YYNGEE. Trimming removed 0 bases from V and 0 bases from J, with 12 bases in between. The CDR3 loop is CASSVVAGAMNTEAFF. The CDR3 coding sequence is TGTGCCAGCAGCGTAGTGGCAGGTGCTATGAACACTGAAGCTTTCTTT.

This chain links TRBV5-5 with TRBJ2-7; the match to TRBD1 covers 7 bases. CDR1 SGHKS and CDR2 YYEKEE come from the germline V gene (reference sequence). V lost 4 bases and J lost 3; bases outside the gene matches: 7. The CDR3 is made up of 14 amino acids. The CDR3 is CASSPGTGDYEQYF. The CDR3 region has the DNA TGTGCCAGCAGCCCGGGCACAGGGGACTACGAGCAGTACTTC.